This T cell receptor beta chain was profiled in a study of blood T cell repertoires in COVID-19. Study-wide background: Acute and convalescent COVID-19 samples came from the United States, Italy and Spain.

Here immunoSEQ multiplex PCR was the method, and the copy in TCRdb shows in-frame clones only, minus some. The table includes 250,000 to 300,000 clones, roughly 89% detected once. Germline CDR1 SGHTA, CDR2 FQGTGA. This CDR3 has 14 amino acids. V lost 5 bases to trimming and J lost 2 bases, with 11 bases between them. The specimen sequenced was peripheral blood. The origin of this receptor is a woman in her thirties or forties who had recovered from COVID-19. The J gene is TRBJ2-3, the V gene TRBV7-3; D unresolved. The CDR3 spells CASSTTQFTDTQYF. In DNA form, the CDR3 reads TGTGCCAGCAGCACGACTCAATTCACAGATACGCAGTATTTT.